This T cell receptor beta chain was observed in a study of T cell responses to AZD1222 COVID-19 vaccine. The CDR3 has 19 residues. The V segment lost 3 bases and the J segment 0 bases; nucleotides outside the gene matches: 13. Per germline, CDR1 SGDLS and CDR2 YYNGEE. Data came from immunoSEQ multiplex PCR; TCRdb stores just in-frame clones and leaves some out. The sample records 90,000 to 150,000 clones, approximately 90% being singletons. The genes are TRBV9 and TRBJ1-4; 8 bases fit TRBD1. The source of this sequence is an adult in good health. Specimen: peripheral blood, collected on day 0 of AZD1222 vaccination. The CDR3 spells CASSARRDRNIATNEKLFF. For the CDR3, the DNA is TGTGCCAGCAGCGCCCGCCGGGACAGGAATATCGCAACTAATGAAAAACTGTTTTTT. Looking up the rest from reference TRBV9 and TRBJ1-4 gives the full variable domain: DSGVTQTPKHLITATGQRVTLRCSPRSGDLSVYWYQQSLDQGLQFLIQYYNGEERAKGNILERFSAQQFPDLHSELNLSSLELGDSALYFCASSARRDRNIATNEKLFFGSGTQLSVL.